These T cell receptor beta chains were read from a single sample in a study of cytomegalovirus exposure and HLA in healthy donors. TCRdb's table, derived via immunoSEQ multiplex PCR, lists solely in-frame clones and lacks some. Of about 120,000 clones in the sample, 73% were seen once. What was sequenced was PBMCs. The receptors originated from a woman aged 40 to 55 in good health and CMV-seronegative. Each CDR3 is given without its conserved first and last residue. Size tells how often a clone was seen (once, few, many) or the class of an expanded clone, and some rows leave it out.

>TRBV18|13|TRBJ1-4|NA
ASSPREGRNEKLF
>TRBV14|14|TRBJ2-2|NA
ASSPPGQGVAGELF
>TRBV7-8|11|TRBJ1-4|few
ASSRREGEKLF
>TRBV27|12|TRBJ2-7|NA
ASSLTAGVYEQY
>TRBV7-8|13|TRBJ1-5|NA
ASSQRQGSNQPQH
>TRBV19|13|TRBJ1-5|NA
ASSMAGGSNQPQH
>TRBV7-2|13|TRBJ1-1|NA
ASSFEGRGNTEAF
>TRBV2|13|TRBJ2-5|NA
ASSTGREALQTQY
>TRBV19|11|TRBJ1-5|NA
ASSIQSNQPQH
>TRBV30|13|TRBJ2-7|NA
AWSLLGQVLGEQY
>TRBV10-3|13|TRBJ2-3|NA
AINSPGVGADTQY
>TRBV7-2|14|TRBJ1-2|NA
ASSSATEGLNYGYT
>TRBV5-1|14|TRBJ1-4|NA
ASSSTPGTGNEKLF
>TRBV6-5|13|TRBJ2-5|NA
ASSYSRTSRETQY
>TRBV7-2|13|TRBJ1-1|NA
ASSRNAGGSTEAF
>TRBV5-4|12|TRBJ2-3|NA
ASSLGGAADTQY
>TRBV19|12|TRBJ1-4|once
ASSIDRGGEKLF
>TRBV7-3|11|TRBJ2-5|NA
ASSPPGVGTQY
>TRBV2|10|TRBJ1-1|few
ASSALIPEAF
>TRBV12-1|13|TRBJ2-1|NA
ASSLTSGIYNEQF
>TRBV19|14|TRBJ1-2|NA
ASSTPFRQANYGYT
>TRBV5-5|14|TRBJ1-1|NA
ASSFPGGGMNTEAF
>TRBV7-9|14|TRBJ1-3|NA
ASSSGDGRERNTIY
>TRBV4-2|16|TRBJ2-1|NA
ASSPQGGTGLRSTEQF
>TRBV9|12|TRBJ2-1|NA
ASSPSGSYNEQF
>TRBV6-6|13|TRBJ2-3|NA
ASRSLQGLADTQY
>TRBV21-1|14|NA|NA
ASSKEASGRSDEQY
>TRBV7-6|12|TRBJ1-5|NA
ASNSGGVNQPQH
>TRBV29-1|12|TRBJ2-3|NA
SGRPSSGTDTQY
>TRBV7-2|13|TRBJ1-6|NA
ASSLRMGGDSPLH
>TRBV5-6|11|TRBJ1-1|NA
ASSLPWNTEAF
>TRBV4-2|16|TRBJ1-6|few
ASSQERPGGPLGSPLH
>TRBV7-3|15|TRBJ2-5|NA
ASSPIGVAGGGETQY
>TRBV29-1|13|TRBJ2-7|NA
SVDSPERGAYEQY
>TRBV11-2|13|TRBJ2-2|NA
ASSLERGLAGELF
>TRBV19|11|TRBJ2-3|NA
ASSRGGTDTQY
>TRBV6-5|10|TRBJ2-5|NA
ASSLSRETQY
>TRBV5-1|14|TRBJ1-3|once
ASSPDRATPRNTIY
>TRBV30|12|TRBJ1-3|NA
AWSVPTSGGTIY
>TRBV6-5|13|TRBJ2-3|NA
ASSYSSYSTDTQY
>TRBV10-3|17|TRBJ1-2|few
AISGGRSQGDFLGYGYT
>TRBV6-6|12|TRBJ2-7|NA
ASSSSGVSYEQY
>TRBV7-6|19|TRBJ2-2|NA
ASSAFLRGGTLAGYPGELF
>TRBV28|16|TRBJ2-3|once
ASFGGVFLLAGSDTQY
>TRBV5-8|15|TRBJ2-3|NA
ASSLLSGTAITDTQY
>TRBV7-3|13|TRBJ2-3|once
ASSLSTQGADTQY
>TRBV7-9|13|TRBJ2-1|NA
ASFLGGGGHNEQF
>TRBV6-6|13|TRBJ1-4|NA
ASSQQGWELEKLF
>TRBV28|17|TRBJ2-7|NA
ASPPPAVSNGGRGYEQY
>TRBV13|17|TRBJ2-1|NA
ASSPRWRTSGRTYNEQF
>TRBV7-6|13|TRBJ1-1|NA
ASSPRTGMNTEAF
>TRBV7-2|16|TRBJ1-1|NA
ASSLDRGTDRMNTEAF
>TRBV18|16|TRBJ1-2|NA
ASSRAQGTSELNYGYT
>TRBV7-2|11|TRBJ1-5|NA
ASGRGGNQPQH
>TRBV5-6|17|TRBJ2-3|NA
ASSSTGVKRASSTDTQY